This T cell receptor (beta chain) stems from a study of Ad26.COV2.S vaccination and SARS-CoV-2 variants. Study-level background: A participant enrolled in the COV1001 Ad26.COV2.S trial arm provided the sample. Dosing was one shot or two shots 56 days apart.

The treatment: about 20 received Ad26.COV2.S at low or high dose, single or two shots; roughly five received placebo; per-sample allocation not given. Specimens were obtained on day 63 following the first vaccine or placebo injection. Within Boston, the person who donated was an adult of 18-55 years. Germline V CDR1 and CDR2: SGDLS, YYNGEE. The CDR3 spans 14 residues. With 4 bases removed from V and 6 bases from J, the gap between germline ends came to 16 bases. This clone was observed a handful of times. Its antigen remains unidentified. The protocol was immunoSEQ multiplex PCR, while the TCRdb copy is restricted to in-frame clones and leaves out a portion. In the table there are around 420,000 clones, around 87% of which are singletons. Findings and caveats of the study: Comparability of non-spike TCR breadth was observed across vaccine and placebo recipients.

This sequence joins TRBV9 and TRBJ1-2, with a tentative D call TRBD1 (5 bases). This specimen consisted of peripheral blood, obtained in a trial of Ad26.COV2.S vaccine versus placebo. This clonotype originated in a person aged 18-60 years who received the Ad26.COV2.S COVID-19 vaccine or a placebo. In nucleotides, the CDR3 is TGTGCCAGCAGCTCTACAGGTGGAGGGGATGGCTACACCTTC. Its protein product is CASSSTGGGDGYTF. Looking up the rest from reference TRBV9 and TRBJ1-2 gives the full variable domain: DSGVTQTPKHLITATGQRVTLRCSPRSGDLSVYWYQQSLDQGLQFLIQYYNGEERAKGNILERFSAQQFPDLHSELNLSSLELGDSALYFCASSSTGGGDGYTFGSGTRLTVV.